This is a list of T cell receptor beta chains from one sample in a study of shared clonotypes between healthy human individuals. Measured with immunoSEQ multiplex PCR; TCRdb has only the in-frame clones, and not every one. The sample consists of about 2 million clones, approximately 95% of them appearing once. Sequenced input: naive CD8+ T cells sorted from blood. The source is a man aged 18 to 30 in good health. The CDR3 runs from the conserved cysteine through the conserved F or W.

v_call: TRBV28; j_call: TRBJ1-1; cdr3_aa: CASRDPTEEAFF
v_call: TRBV28; j_call: TRBJ1-3; cdr3_aa: CASLFCFLGSRGGGNTIYF
v_call: TRBV19; j_call: TRBJ2-1; cdr3_aa: CASSLLAGSFGDEQFF
v_call: TRBV7-2; j_call: TRBJ1-5; cdr3_aa: CASSHEGGNQPQHF
v_call: TRBV7-2; j_call: TRBJ2-7; cdr3_aa: CASSSLAGALNEQYF
v_call: TRBV6-1; j_call: TRBJ1-1; cdr3_aa: CASRYLNTEAFF
v_call: TRBV7-6; j_call: TRBJ2-7; cdr3_aa: CASSPEQQSSYEQYF
v_call: TRBV27; j_call: TRBJ2-1; cdr3_aa: CASSRGGAFSYNEQFF
v_call: TRBV7-9; j_call: TRBJ2-3; cdr3_aa: CASSGTGASTDTQYF
v_call: TRBV19; j_call: TRBJ1-2; cdr3_aa: CASRSQGSSLEANYGYTF
v_call: TRBV27; j_call: TRBJ2-1; cdr3_aa: CASSHNSGGGRNEQFF
v_call: TRBV10-1; j_call: TRBJ2-1; cdr3_aa: CASSEGGTYNEQFF
v_call: TRBV30; j_call: TRBJ1-1; cdr3_aa: CAWSVGLAIEAFF
v_call: TRBV7-9; j_call: TRBJ2-7; cdr3_aa: CASTTGTSGFYEQYF
v_call: TRBV27; j_call: TRBJ1-6; cdr3_aa: CASSLLWAAGSGSPLHF
v_call: TRBV9; j_call: TRBJ1-3; cdr3_aa: CASSSPGGGASGNTIYF
v_call: TRBV27; j_call: TRBJ2-7; cdr3_aa: CASGIAGNEQYF
v_call: TRBV29-1; j_call: TRBJ2-7; cdr3_aa: CSVVGTGPYEQYF
v_call: TRBV6-6; j_call: TRBJ2-2; cdr3_aa: CASSYTRENTGELFF
v_call: TRBV6-6; j_call: TRBJ1-1; cdr3_aa: CASSYNRFAFF
v_call: TRBV4-3; j_call: TRBJ2-1; cdr3_aa: CASSQDGTSGRYEQFF
v_call: TRBV7-9; j_call: TRBJ2-7; cdr3_aa: CASSFPDPFYEQYF
v_call: TRBV13; j_call: TRBJ2-1; cdr3_aa: CASSPQGTAREQFF
v_call: TRBV28; j_call: TRBJ2-7; cdr3_aa: CASTPLRQGAYEQYF
v_call: TRBV5-8; j_call: TRBJ1-5; cdr3_aa: CASSLSRASNQPQHF
v_call: TRBV27; j_call: TRBJ1-5; cdr3_aa: CASGDSNQPQHF
v_call: TRBV7-6; j_call: TRBJ1-2; cdr3_aa: CASSPRDRADYGYTF
v_call: TRBV30; j_call: TRBJ1-6; cdr3_aa: CAWSVKAGASPLHF
v_call: TRBV9; j_call: TRBJ1-1; cdr3_aa: CASTQGGQGTEAFF
v_call: TRBV9; j_call: TRBJ2-7; cdr3_aa: CASSGQVSPEQYF
v_call: TRBV30; j_call: TRBJ2-3; cdr3_aa: CAWTQGAGRHTQYF
v_call: TRBV2; j_call: TRBJ2-2; cdr3_aa: CASSEGLAGTNGGELFF
v_call: TRBV20-1; j_call: TRBJ2-3; cdr3_aa: CSAPIADTQYF
v_call: TRBV7-9; j_call: TRBJ1-1; cdr3_aa: CASRPGGRTEAFF
v_call: TRBV9; j_call: TRBJ2-7; cdr3_aa: CASSVDWGVGYEQYF
v_call: TRBV27; j_call: TRBJ2-1; cdr3_aa: CASSPHGGVQYNEQFF